The present T cell receptor (beta chain) was sequenced within a study of beta chain features in type 1 diabetes. Whole-study context: The samples had approximately 100,000,000 sorted cells examined in all.

Of note for this clone: The antigen remains unidentified.

Study conclusions and caveats: Patients and controls would be equally affected if PCR favored shorter templates. TCRB CDR3s from Type 1 diabetes patients were moderately but significantly shorter in all four CD4+ subsets.

The isolated RNA, all of it, was reverse transcribed, so expressed TCRB transcripts were what got sequenced. The data were produced by immunoSEQ multiplex PCR, yet TCRdb's version contains in-frame clones alone and is incomplete. The sample has fewer than 200,000 clones, about 13% seen once. V dropped 4 bases and J dropped 4; count of bases not matched to a gene: 6. This CDR3 has 15 amino acids. Looked up from germline, CDR1 is SGHDT and CDR2 is YYEEEE. The sample comprised central memory CD4+ T cells from blood. The clonotype was recovered from a woman aged 18 to 35 in good health. This rearrangement joins TRBV5-6 to TRBJ2-1; 9 bases are shared with TRBD2. The CDR3 loop reads CASSRTSEYYNEQFF. CDR3 bases: TGTGCCAGCAGCCGGACTAGCGAGTATTACAATGAGCAGTTCTTC.